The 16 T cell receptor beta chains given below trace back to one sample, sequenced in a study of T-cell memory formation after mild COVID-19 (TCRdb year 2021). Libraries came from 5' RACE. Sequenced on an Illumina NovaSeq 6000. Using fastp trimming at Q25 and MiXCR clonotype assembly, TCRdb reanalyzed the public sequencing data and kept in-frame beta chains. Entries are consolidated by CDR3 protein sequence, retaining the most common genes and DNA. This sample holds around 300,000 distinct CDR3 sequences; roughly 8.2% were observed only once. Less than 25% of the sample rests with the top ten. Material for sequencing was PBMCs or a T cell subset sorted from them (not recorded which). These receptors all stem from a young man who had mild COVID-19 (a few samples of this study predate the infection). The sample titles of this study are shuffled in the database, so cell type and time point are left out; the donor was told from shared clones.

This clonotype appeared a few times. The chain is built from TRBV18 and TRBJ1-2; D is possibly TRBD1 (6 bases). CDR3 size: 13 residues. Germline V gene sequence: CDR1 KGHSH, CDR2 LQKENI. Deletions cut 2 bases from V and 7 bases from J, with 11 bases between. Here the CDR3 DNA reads TGTGCCAGCTCACCAGACAGGCTCTCTGGCTACACCTTC. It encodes CASSPDRLSGYTF.

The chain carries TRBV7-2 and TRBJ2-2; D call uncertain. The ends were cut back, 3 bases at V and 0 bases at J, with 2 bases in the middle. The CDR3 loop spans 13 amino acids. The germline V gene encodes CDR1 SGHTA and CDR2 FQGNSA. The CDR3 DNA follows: TGTGCCAGCAGCTTCACGAACACCGGGGAGCTGTTTTTT. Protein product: CASSFTNTGELFF.

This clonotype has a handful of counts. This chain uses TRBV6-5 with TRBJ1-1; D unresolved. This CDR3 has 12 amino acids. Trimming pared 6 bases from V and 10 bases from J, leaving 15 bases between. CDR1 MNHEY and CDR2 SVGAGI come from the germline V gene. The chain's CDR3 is CASSLPGTLAFF. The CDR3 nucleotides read TGTGCCAGCAGCCTACCGGGAACTCTAGCTTTCTTT.

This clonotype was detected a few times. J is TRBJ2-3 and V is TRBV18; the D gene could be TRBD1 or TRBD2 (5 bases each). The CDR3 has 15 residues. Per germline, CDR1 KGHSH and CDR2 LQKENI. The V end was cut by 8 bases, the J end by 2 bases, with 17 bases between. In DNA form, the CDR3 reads TGTGCCAGCCATCCCGGGACCAACCCCACAGATACGCAGTATTTT. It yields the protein CASHPGTNPTDTQYF.

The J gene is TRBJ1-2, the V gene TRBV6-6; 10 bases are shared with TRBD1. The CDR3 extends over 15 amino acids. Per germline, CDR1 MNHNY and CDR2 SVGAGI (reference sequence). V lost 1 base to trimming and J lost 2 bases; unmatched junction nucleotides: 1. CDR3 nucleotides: TGTGCCAGCAGTTACTGGACAGGGGGAAACTATGGCTACACCTTC. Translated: CASSYWTGGNYGYTF.

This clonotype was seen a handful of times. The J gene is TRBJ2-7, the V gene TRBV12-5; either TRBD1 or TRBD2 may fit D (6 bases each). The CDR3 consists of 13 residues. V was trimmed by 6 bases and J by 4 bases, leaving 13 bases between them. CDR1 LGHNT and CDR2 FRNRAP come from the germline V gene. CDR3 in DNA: TGTGCTAGTGGGGCTACAGGGAGGTACGAGCAGTACTTC. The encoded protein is CASGATGRYEQYF.

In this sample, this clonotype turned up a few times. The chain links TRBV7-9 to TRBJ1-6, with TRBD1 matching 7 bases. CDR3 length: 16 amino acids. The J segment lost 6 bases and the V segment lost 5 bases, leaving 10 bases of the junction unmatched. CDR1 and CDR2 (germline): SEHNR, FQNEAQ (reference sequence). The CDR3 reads CASSPPGQTGNSPLHF. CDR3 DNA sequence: TGTGCCAGCAGCCCACCGGGACAGACGGGTAATTCACCCCTCCACTTT.

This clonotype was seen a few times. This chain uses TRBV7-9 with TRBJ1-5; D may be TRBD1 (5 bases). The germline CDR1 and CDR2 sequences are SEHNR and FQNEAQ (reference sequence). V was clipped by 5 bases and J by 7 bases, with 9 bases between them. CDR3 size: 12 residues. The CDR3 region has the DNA TGTGCCAGCAGCACGACAGACCAGCCCCAGCATTTT. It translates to CASSTTDQPQHF.

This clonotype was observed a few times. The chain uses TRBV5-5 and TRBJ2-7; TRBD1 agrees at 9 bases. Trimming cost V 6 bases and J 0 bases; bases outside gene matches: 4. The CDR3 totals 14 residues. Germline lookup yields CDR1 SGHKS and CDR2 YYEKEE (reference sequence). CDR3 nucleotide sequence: TGTGCCAGCACCGGGACAGGGAGCTCCTACGAGCAGTACGTC. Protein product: CASTGTGSSYEQYV.

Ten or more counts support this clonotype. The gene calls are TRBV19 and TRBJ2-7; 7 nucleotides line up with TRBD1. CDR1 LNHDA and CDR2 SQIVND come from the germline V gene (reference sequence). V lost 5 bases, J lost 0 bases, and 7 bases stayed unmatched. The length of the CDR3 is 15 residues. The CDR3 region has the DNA TGTGCCAGTAGTTGGGGGACAGATAGCTCCTACGAGCAGTACTTC. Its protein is CASSWGTDSSYEQYF.

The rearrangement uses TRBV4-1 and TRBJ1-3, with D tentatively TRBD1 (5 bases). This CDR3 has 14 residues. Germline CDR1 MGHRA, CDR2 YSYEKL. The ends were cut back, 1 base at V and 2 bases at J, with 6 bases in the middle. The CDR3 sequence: CASSQGGAGNTIYF. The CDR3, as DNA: TGCGCCAGCAGCCAAGGGGGGGCTGGAAACACCATATATTTT.

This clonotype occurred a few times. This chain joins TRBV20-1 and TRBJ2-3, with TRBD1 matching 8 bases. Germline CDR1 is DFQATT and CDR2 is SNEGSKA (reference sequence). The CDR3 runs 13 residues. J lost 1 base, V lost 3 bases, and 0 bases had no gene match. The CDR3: CSARTGGTDTQYF. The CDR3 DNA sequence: TGCAGTGCTAGGACAGGGGGCACAGATACGCAGTATTTT.

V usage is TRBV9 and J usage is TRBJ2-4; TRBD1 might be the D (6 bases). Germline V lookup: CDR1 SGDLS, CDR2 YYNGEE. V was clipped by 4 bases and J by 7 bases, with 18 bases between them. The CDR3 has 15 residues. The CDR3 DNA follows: TGTGCCAGCAGCCCCCACCCGGGTCAGGGGAACATTCAGTACTTC. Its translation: CASSPHPGQGNIQYF.

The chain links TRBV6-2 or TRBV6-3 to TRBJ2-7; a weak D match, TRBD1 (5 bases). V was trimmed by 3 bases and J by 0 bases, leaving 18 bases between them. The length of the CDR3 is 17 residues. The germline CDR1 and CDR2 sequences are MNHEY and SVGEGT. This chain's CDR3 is CASSYLQEKGYSYEQYV. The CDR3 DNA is TGTGCCAGCAGTTATCTACAGGAGAAGGGGTACTCCTACGAGCAGTACGTC.

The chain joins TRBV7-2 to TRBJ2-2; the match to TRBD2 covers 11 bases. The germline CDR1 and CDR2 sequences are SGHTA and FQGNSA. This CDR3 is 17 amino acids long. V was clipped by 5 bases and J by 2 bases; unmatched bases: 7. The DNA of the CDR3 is TGTGCCAGCAGCCGTCCACTAGCGGGGGTTAACACCGGGGAGCTGTTTTTT. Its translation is CASSRPLAGVNTGELFF.

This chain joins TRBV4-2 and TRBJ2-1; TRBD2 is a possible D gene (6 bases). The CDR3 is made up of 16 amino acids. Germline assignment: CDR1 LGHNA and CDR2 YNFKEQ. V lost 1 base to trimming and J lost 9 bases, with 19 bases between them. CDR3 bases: TGTGCCAGCAGCCAAGTAAACCACCGGGGGTATGGTGAGCAGTTCTTC. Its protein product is CASSQVNHRGYGEQFF.